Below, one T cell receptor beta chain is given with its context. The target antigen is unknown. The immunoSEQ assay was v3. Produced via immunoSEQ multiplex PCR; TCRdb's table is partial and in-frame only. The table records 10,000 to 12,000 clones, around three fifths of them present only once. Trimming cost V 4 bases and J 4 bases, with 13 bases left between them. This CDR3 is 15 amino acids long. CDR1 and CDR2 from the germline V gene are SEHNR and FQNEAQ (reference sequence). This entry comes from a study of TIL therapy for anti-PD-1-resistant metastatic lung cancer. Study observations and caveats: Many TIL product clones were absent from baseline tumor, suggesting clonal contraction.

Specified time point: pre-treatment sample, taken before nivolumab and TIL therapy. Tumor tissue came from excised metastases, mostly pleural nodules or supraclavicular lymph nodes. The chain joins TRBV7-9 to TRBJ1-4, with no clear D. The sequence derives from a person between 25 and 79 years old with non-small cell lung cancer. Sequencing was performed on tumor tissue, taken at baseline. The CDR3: CASSSPGRRNEKLFF. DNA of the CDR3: TGTGCCAGCAGCTCCCCAGGACGCCGTAATGAAAAACTGTTTTTT.